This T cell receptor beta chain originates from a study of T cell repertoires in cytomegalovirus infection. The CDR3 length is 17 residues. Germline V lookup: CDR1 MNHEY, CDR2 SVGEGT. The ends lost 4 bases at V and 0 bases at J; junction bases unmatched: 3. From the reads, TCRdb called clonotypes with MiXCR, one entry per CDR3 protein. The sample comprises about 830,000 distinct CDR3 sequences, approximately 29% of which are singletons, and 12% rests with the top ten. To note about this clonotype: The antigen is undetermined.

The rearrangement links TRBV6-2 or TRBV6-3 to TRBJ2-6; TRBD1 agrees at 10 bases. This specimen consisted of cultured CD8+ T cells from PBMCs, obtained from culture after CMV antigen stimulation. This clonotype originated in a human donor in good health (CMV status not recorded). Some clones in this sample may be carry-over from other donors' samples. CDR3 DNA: TGTGCCAGCAGTTTCCGGACAGGGGGCTCTGGGGCCAACGTCCTGACTTTC. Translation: CASSFRTGGSGANVLTF.